This entry is about one T cell receptor beta chain. Its antigen is not known. These data come from a study of T cell responses to AZD1222 COVID-19 vaccine. General study points: Only after the peak T cell response were repertoires sampled. Spike regions recognized by vaccine-associated CD4 TCRs spanned the protein, led by 160-218 and 743-854. Reports say nearly half of spike-specific TCRs go after unmutated variant regions. Among the donors, most were white British and more were female, and clonal diversity was possibly underestimated.

The protocol was immunoSEQ multiplex PCR, while the TCRdb copy is restricted to in-frame clones and leaves out a portion. Counted here are 100,000 to 150,000 clones, about 90% occurring once; the ten biggest clones make up 4.4%. The material was peripheral blood, obtained on day 0 of MenACWY control vaccination. The receptor was derived from an adult in good health.

The CDR3 coding sequence is TGTGCCAGCAGCACGAGCCGGGACAGGGGGATGAAAGAGCAGTACTTC. Translated: CASSTSRDRGMKEQYF. This chain links TRBV7-8 with TRBJ2-7; 11 nucleotides match TRBD1. V was pared by 5 bases and J by 7 bases, with 13 bases of the junction left unmatched. The CDR3 contains 16 residues. CDR1 SGHVS and CDR2 FQNEAQ come from the germline V gene.